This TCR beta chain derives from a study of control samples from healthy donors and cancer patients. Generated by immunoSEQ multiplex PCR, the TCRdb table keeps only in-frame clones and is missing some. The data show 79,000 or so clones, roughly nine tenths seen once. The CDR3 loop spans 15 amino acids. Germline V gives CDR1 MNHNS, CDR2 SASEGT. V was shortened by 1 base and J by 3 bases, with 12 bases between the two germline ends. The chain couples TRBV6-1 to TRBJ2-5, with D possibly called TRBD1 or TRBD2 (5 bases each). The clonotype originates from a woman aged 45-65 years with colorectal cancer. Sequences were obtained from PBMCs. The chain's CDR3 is CASSEGGAGKETQYF. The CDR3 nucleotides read TGTGCCAGCAGTGAAGGGGGCGCGGGTAAAGAGACCCAGTACTTC.